This T cell receptor (beta chain) was identified in a study of identical twins. Regarding the study as a whole: The study drew conclusions from cross-sectional statistical analysis, not from following the same donors. A lower insertion count was a feature of abundant cord blood beta clonotypes, with no such feature in memory repertoires.

To note about this clonotype: Its antigen is not known.

The authors used template switching to add a universal primer site and gave cDNA unique molecular identifiers. TCRdb reprocessed the 5' RACE reads via MiXCR and lists one record per CDR3 protein. The table has some 900,000 distinct CDR3 sequences, 12% seen once. V lost 1 base to trimming and J lost 5 bases; unmatched junction nucleotides: 4. The germline V gene has CDR1 DFQATT and CDR2 SNEGSKA (reference sequence). The length of the CDR3 is 15 residues. This same sample was also taken into another study, of yellow fever vaccine responses in identical twins. This second report adds: On the reported evidence, twins' vaccine T cell responses seemed partly convergent and partly personalized.

The material sequenced was PBMCs. J is TRBJ2-3 and V is TRBV20-1, with 12 positions matching TRBD2. The origin of this receptor is a woman between 18 and 29 years old in good health. The CDR3 DNA is TGCAGTGCTAGAGTCGGACTAGCGGGGCAAGATACGCAGTATTTT. It specifies CSARVGLAGQDTQYF.